These 7 T cell receptor beta chains originate from one sample sequenced in a study of OX40 agonist ivuxolimab in advanced cancers. Method: immunoSEQ multiplex PCR; TCRdb's copy keeps in-frame clones and lacks some. The data show 60,000 or so clones, with 80% to 90% seen just once and approximately 0.92% held by the top ten. Here the sequenced sample was CD4+ or CD8+ T cells sorted from blood, taken in a trial of the OX40 agonist ivuxolimab. The receptors derive from an adult with an advanced solid tumor such as melanoma, head and neck, liver or kidney cancer.

This sequence joins TRBV20-1 and TRBJ1-4; the D gene is possibly TRBD1 (5 bases). The CDR3 runs to 10 residues. Trimming took 6 bases from V and 12 from J, leaving 11 bases between them. CDR1 is DFQATT, CDR2 SNEGSKA, per germline (reference sequence). CDR3 protein: CSARKGQLFF. Written as DNA, the CDR3 is TGCAGTGCCAGGAAGGGGCAACTGTTTTTT.

The chain is built from TRBV28 and TRBJ2-3, with a weak D call TRBD2 (5 bases). The V and J ends lost 2 bases and 14 bases respectively, with 17 bases between them. The CDR3 has 13 residues. Per the germline V gene, CDR1 is MDHEN and CDR2 is SYDVKM. The CDR3 region is CASSLRSQAERYF. In nucleotides, the CDR3 is TGTGCCAGCAGTTTACGGTCCCAAGCGGAGCGGTATTTT.

The J gene is TRBJ2-5, the V gene TRBV5-5; no clear D. There are 15 residues in the CDR3. The V gene's germline CDR1 is SGHKS and CDR2 YYEKEE (reference sequence). V dropped 3 bases and J dropped 1 base, with 13 bases sitting between them. In DNA form, the CDR3 reads TGTGCCAGCAGCTCCCAAATAACGGCCCAAGAGACCCAGTACTTC. This sequence encodes CASSSQITAQETQYF.

V gene TRBV4-2 combines with J gene TRBJ2-1, with 8 bases matching TRBD1. The length of the CDR3 is 16 residues. Germline V lookup: CDR1 LGHNA, CDR2 YNFKEQ. The J segment lost 3 bases and the V segment lost 6 bases, leaving 10 bases of the junction unmatched. Here the CDR3 DNA reads TGTGCCAGCAGTCCCGGAGGGACAGGAAACTACAATGAGCAGTTCTTC. Its translation: CASSPGGTGNYNEQFF.

The V call is TRBV5-4, the J call TRBJ1-4; D is unresolved. This CDR3 is 16 amino acids long. V lost 4 bases and J lost 7, with 20 bases in between. The germline V gene has CDR1 SGHNT and CDR2 YYREEE (reference sequence). The CDR3 spells CASSQGPRRPGEKLFF. CDR3 in DNA: TGTGCCAGCAGCCAAGGACCTCGGCGGCCTGGTGAAAAACTGTTTTTT.

This sequence joins TRBV27 and TRBJ1-3; perhaps TRBD1 as D (6 bases). The CDR3 covers 15 residues. Germline CDR1 MNHEY, CDR2 SMNVEV (reference sequence). The ends were cut back, 2 bases at V and 0 bases at J, with 8 bases in the middle. The CDR3 sequence is CASSLRDNSGNTIYF. The CDR3 DNA reads as TGTGCCAGCAGTTTACGGGACAACTCTGGAAACACCATATATTTT.

This sequence joins TRBV2 and TRBJ1-2, with no clear D. This CDR3 has 12 residues. Germline lookup yields CDR1 SNHLY and CDR2 FYNNEI. Between the trimmed V and J ends, which lost 3 bases and 4 bases, there was a span of 6 bases. CDR3 in amino acids: CASSEATYGYTF. The CDR3 DNA is TGTGCCAGCAGTGAGGCCACCTATGGCTACACCTTC.